This T cell receptor beta chain stems from a study of control samples from healthy donors and cancer patients. This clone showed up just a few times. Generated by immunoSEQ multiplex PCR, the TCRdb table keeps only in-frame clones and is missing some. The profile shows about 65,000 clones, less than 95% of them singletons. This CDR3 has 14 amino acids. With 8 bases removed from V and 5 bases from J, the gap between germline ends came to 16 bases. CDR1 and CDR2 (germline): LNHDA, SQIVND (reference sequence). Sample: PBMCs. This receptor was obtained from a woman between 50 and 59 years old with colorectal cancer. The rearrangement uses TRBV19 and TRBJ2-1; D is possibly TRBD1 (7 bases). CDR3 sequence (DNA): TGTGCCAGTGGCGCGGGACAGCTCAACAATGAGCAGTTCTTC. Residues: CASGAGQLNNEQFF.